This TCR beta chain is from a study of T cell therapy after organ transplantation. In the study overall: About 20% of the ten patients were classed as nonresponders.

The CDR3 covers 14 residues. The germline V gene has CDR1 SGDLS and CDR2 YYNGEE. The J segment lost 2 bases and the V segment lost 4 bases, leaving 2 bases of the junction unmatched. Study-wide results and caveats: Confounding by concurrent antirejection or antiviral medications was not assessed.

TCRdb's table, derived via immunoSEQ multiplex PCR, lists solely in-frame clones and lacks some. Of fewer than 25,000 clones listed, roughly 84% were seen once; the top ten hold about 35%. Concerning this clone: Its antigen is not known.

Noted time point: 20-29 weeks after completion of therapy. The sequencing used CD8+ T cells from blood, collected after autologous CMV-specific T cell therapy. The clonotype originates from a human patient who had received a solid organ transplant and had CMV disease. Some T cells may have originated in the graft donor. J is TRBJ1-5 and V is TRBV9; the match to TRBD1 covers 8 bases. CDR3 in amino acids: CASSTTGGNQPQHF. In DNA form, the CDR3 reads TGTGCCAGCAGCACGACAGGGGGCAATCAGCCCCAGCATTTT.